This TCR beta chain stems from a study of T cell responses to AZD1222 COVID-19 vaccine. The study, taken as a whole, reports: Researchers took repertoire samples only after the peak T cell response had come. Most donors were white British and more were female, and clonal diversity was possibly underestimated.

Data came from immunoSEQ multiplex PCR; TCRdb stores just in-frame clones and leaves some out. The sample holds 100,000 or so clones, approximately 86% seen once. A word on this clone: Its specificity is not known.

Trimming left V 0 bases short and J 4 bases short, with 6 bases between. The CDR3 loop spans 13 amino acids. CDR1 MRHNA and CDR2 SNTAGT come from the germline V gene. This rearrangement joins TRBV6-4 to TRBJ1-1; D unresolved. This specimen was peripheral blood, taken on day 0 of AZD1222 vaccination. This TCR came from an adult in good health. CDR3 protein: CASSDSSGTEAFF. CDR3 bases: TGTGCCAGCAGTGACTCTTCAGGCACTGAAGCTTTCTTT.